This is a list of T cell receptor beta chains from one sample in a study of T cell responses to AZD1222 COVID-19 vaccine. Only in-frame clones appear in the TCRdb table, and some are missing; sequencing was by immunoSEQ multiplex PCR. The sample records about 160,000 clones, about 91% being singletons. The sequences come from peripheral blood, collected 28 days after the second AZD1222 dose. These receptors were obtained from an adult who received the AZD1222 COVID-19 vaccine. CDR3s include the opening cysteine and the closing phenylalanine or tryptophan. D genes are given only for firm matches. Clone size, where shown, is once, few, many, or a class for clones that have expanded.

TRBV5-4	18	TRBJ2-2	NA	TRBD1	CASSSDRDRGQNTGELFF	TGTGCCAGCAGCAGTGACCGGGACAGGGGGCAGAACACCGGGGAGCTGTTTTTT
TRBV27	14	TRBJ2-5	NA	TRBD1	CASSSPGQGATQYF	TGTGCCAGCAGTTCACCGGGACAGGGGGCGACCCAGTACTTC
TRBV30	15	TRBJ2-3	NA	TRBD2	CAWSLAGAHTDTQYF	TGTGCCTGGAGTCTAGCGGGGGCTCACACAGATACGCAGTATTTT
TRBV7-9	15	TRBJ1-2	NA	TRBD1	CASSSGQGGNYGYTF	TGTGCCAGCAGCTCCGGACAGGGTGGAAACTATGGCTACACCTTC
TRBV11-2	14	TRBJ1-1	NA	NA	CASRRPGTYTEAFF	TGTGCCAGCAGACGACCCGGGACCTACACTGAAGCTTTCTTT
TRBV9	15	TRBJ1-6	NA	NA	CASSETTHKGGTLHF	TGTGCCAGCAGCGAGACGACCCACAAAGGGGGAACCCTCCACTTT
TRBV14	13	TRBJ1-4	NA	NA	CASSQGYNEKLFF	TGTGCCAGCAGCCAAGGGTATAATGAAAAACTGTTTTTT
TRBV2	13	TRBJ2-1	NA	NA	CASSVVTGGEQFF	TGTGCCAGCAGTGTGGTGACTGGCGGTGAGCAGTTCTTC
TRBV5-3	15	TRBJ2-7	NA	TRBD1	CARSFFRQGEGEQYF	TGTGCCAGAAGCTTTTTCCGACAGGGGGAAGGGGAGCAGTACTTC
TRBV3-1/TRBV3-2	14	TRBJ1-1	NA	NA	CASSQDGVYTEAFF	TGTGCCAGCAGCCAAGATGGAGTGTATACTGAAGCTTTCTTT
TRBV19	13	TRBJ1-1	NA	NA	CASSRREGTEAFF	TGTGCCAGTAGTCGGCGTGAGGGCACTGAAGCTTTCTTT
TRBV23-1	21	TRBJ1-1	NA	TRBD1	CASKDLTGETVPHPPRAEAFF	TGCGCCAGCAAAGATCTAACAGGGGAGACGGTGCCACATCCACCTCGCGCTGAAGCTTTCTTT
TRBV5-1	13	TRBJ1-1	NA	NA	CASSSRENTEAFF	TGCGCCAGCAGCAGCCGGGAGAACACTGAAGCTTTCTTT
TRBV6-2/TRBV6-3	19	TRBJ1-2	NA	TRBD1	CASSTQLGTGLIANYGYTF	TGTGCCAGCAGTACTCAACTCGGGACAGGTCTCATAGCTAACTATGGCTACACCTTC
TRBV12-3/TRBV12-4	12	TRBJ2-1	NA	NA	CASRMTSNEQFF	TGTGCCAGCAGGATGACTAGCAATGAGCAGTTCTTC
TRBV5-1	20	TRBJ2-7	once	NA	CASSLGRLGRGVAHPYEQYF	TGCGCCAGCAGCTTGGGCCGGTTGGGCAGGGGTGTTGCGCACCCCTACGAGCAGTACTTC
TRBV9	17	TRBJ2-2	NA	TRBD1	CASSAFRFGTDTGELFF	TGTGCCAGCAGCGCCTTTCGTTTCGGGACAGACACCGGGGAGCTGTTTTTT
TRBV7-2	18	TRBJ2-7	NA	NA	CASSLVGGALGGTYEQYF	TGTGCCAGCAGCTTAGTAGGGGGGGCACTCGGAGGCACCTACGAGCAGTACTTC
TRBV19	16	TRBJ2-3	NA	NA	CASSEGIGGLADTQYF	TGTGCCAGTAGCGAAGGGATTGGGGGCTTGGCAGATACGCAGTATTTT
TRBV19	15	TRBJ2-1	NA	TRBD1	CASSGVRGLGNEQFF	TGTGCCAGTAGTGGTGTCAGGGGGCTCGGTAATGAGCAGTTCTTC
TRBV12-3/TRBV12-4	12	TRBJ1-2	NA	TRBD1	CASTGTDYGYTF	TGTGCCAGCACCGGGACAGACTATGGCTACACCTTC
TRBV7-9	15	TRBJ2-2	NA	NA	CASSRVGRNTGELFF	TGTGCCAGCAGCCGGGTCGGCAGAAACACCGGGGAGCTGTTTTTT
TRBV10-3	11	TRBJ1-4	NA	NA	CAISEGEKLFF	TGTGCCATCAGTGAGGGTGAAAAACTGTTTTTT
TRBV19	14	TRBJ2-7	NA	TRBD1	CASSPGTGAYEQYF	TGTGCCAGTAGTCCCGGGACAGGGGCCTACGAGCAGTACTTC
TRBV5-1	15	TRBJ2-7	NA	TRBD2	CASSLEGTRPDEQYF	TGCGCCAGCAGCTTGGAGGGGACTAGGCCCGACGAGCAGTACTTC
TRBV30	13	TRBJ1-3	NA	NA	CAWSPTQGNTIYF	TGTGCCTGGAGTCCGACACAGGGAAACACCATATATTTT
TRBV5-1	15	TRBJ1-4	once	NA	CASSPGDRTGEKLFF	TGCGCCAGCAGCCCGGGAGACAGGACCGGGGAAAAACTGTTTTTT
TRBV30	14	TRBJ1-4	NA	NA	CAWSVLGGPEKLFF	TGTGCCTGGAGTGTATTGGGGGGTCCGGAAAAACTGTTTTTT
TRBV7-8	14	TRBJ1-1	NA	NA	CASSLAGARTEAFF	TGTGCCAGCAGCTTAGCAGGGGCCCGGACTGAAGCTTTCTTT
TRBV10-3	20	TRBJ1-5	NA	TRBD1	CAISVRGGGDFSTINQPQHF	TGTGCCATCAGTGTTCGGGGAGGGGGCGATTTTTCTACAATCAATCAGCCCCAGCATTTT